The sequence of this T cell receptor (beta chain) was determined in a study of cytomegalovirus exposure and HLA in healthy donors. PCR involved 60 Vbeta and 13 Jbeta primers. TCRdb keeps only in-frame clones here, not all; method: immunoSEQ multiplex PCR. The table lists about 120,000 clones, 65% to 80% of them singletons, with 2.5% to 3.5% in the top ten. This clone was recorded a few times. V was cut by 9 bases and J by 4 bases, with 15 bases left in between. CDR1 and CDR2 from the germline V gene are LNHDA and SQIVND (reference sequence). The CDR3 is 13 residues long. Donors consisted of healthy bone marrow donors.

The genes are TRBV19 and TRBJ1-2; D possibly corresponds to TRBD1 (6 bases). Sample: PBMCs. This receptor was obtained from a woman in her forties in good health and CMV-seropositive. In DNA form, the CDR3 reads TGTGCCAGCGCGACTCAGGGGCTCTATGGCTACACCTTC. Translating it yields CASATQGLYGYTF.